One and the same sample provided the 13 T cell receptor beta chains below, sequenced in a study of Graves' ophthalmopathy and Graves' hyperthyroidism. RNA transcripts yielded amplified TCR beta CDR3 regions. The library came from an HTBI-primed first-round RT-PCR and a second-round multiplex PCR. Each CDR3 protein is one row after TCRdb ran MiXCR on the multiplex PCR reads. The top ten clones hold more than 3% of a sample with 650,000 to 800,000 distinct CDR3 sequences, roughly two fifths of them seen once. The sample was peripheral blood. All receptors derive from an adult man with Graves' ophthalmopathy.

This rearrangement joins TRBV5-1 to TRBJ2-5, with D possibly called TRBD1 or TRBD2 (5 bases each). Germline V gives CDR1 SGHRS, CDR2 YFSETQ. V lost 1 base and J lost 5, with 21 bases in between. The CDR3 runs to 17 residues. The CDR3 here is CASSLTGYGSSRETQYF. Written as DNA, the CDR3 is TGCGCCAGCAGCTTGACAGGATATGGGAGCTCACGGGAGACCCAGTACTTC.

In the case of this clonotype: At one end the junction does not follow the germline gene, possibly because of a read error. This chain links TRBV7-9 with TRBJ1-1, with 8 bases lining up with TRBD1. The CDR3 runs 15 residues. CDR1 is SEHNR, CDR2 FQNEAQ, per germline (reference sequence). The CDR3 DNA reads TGCGCCAGCAGCCAATATGGGACAGGCAACACTGAAGCTTTCTTT. Protein product: CASSQYGTGNTEAFF.

The rearrangement uses TRBV2 and TRBJ2-1, with 7 bases identical to TRBD2. This CDR3 comprises 14 residues. Germline lookup yields CDR1 SNHLY and CDR2 FYNNEI. The ends lost 2 bases at V and 7 bases at J; junction bases unmatched: 5. CDR3 protein: CASSESGMGNEQFF. The DNA for the CDR3 is TGTGCCAGCAGTGAAAGCGGGATGGGAAATGAGCAGTTCTTC. The full variable domain, its missing parts supplied by reference TRBV2 and TRBJ2-1, is EPEVTQTPSHQVTQMGQEVILRCVPISNHLYFYWYRQILGQKVEFLVSFYNNEISEKSEIFDDQFSVERPDGSNFTLKIRSTKLEDSAMYFCASSESGMGNEQFFGPGTRLTVL.

The sample holds a few counts of this clonotype. V usage is TRBV5-8 and J usage is TRBJ2-7; TRBD2 agrees at 13 bases. V shed 0 bases, J shed 0 bases, and the junction held 21 bases outside the gene matches. CDR1 is SGHTS, CDR2 YDEGEE, per germline. This CDR3 spans 23 amino acids. CDR3 sequence (DNA): TGTGCCAGCAGCTTGGCCTTCGAGACGGCGGGACTAGCGGGGATTAGGAGCTCCTACGAGCAGTACTTC. It encodes CASSLAFETAGLAGIRSSYEQYF.

Comments on this clonotype: One junction end does not reproduce the germline sequence, and a read error may be involved. The V and J genes are TRBV5-1 and TRBJ2-7; possibly TRBD1 or TRBD2 for D (5 bases each). The CDR3 is 15 residues long. Germline-derived CDR1 and CDR2 are SGHRS and YFSETQ. The CDR3 sequence is CASSLGIGAGYEQYF. CDR3 nucleotides: TGTGCCAGCAGCTTGGGTATAGGGGCGGGCTACGAGCAGTACTTC.

A note on this clonotype: In this CDR3 the conserved last residue, phenylalanine or tryptophan, is missing, so a read error is likely. The DNA is omitted, as the CDR3 cannot be located on it reliably, and the CDR3 follows TCRdb's listing. The genes are TRBV2 and TRBJ2-6; the table's D call, TRBD1, was not checked against the DNA. CDR1 and CDR2 from the germline V gene are SNHLY and FYNNEI. Ends included, the CDR3 has 9 residues. CDR3 loop: CASSSQGYT.

This clonotype was seen ten or more times. CDR3: CASSFGSRGSETQYF. For the CDR3, the DNA is TGTGCCAGCAGCTTTGGTAGTCGGGGTTCAGAGACCCAGTACTTC. The chain couples TRBV7-9 to TRBJ2-5, with a possible D match to TRBD2 (5 bases). V shed 3 bases and J shed 4 bases, with 15 bases lying between them. The CDR3 spans 15 residues. The V gene's germline CDR1 is SEHNR and CDR2 FQNEAQ (reference sequence).

Turning to this clonotype: At one end the junction does not follow the germline gene, possibly because of a read error. The CDR3 nucleotides are TGCGCAAGCAGCCACGGACAGGGAACTAATGAAAAACTGTTTTTT. It codes for CASSHGQGTNEKLFF. V is TRBV11-2 and J is TRBJ1-4; 8 nucleotides line up with TRBD1. Looked up from germline, CDR1 is SGHAT and CDR2 is FQNNGV. The CDR3 is made up of 15 amino acids.

This clonotype has a handful of counts. The CDR3 spells CASSYGAGSEAFF. The CDR3 DNA sequence: TGTGCCAGCAGTTACGGGGCGGGTTCTGAAGCTTTCTTT. This chain uses TRBV6-5 with TRBJ1-1; maybe TRBD1 (5 bases). Germline CDR1 is MNHEY and CDR2 is SVGAGI. The CDR3 has 13 residues. The V gene lost 2 bases and the J gene lost 6 bases, with 10 bases spanning the gap.

About this clonotype itself: A much larger clone sits a single nucleotide away, making a read error possible. The rearrangement joins TRBV12-3 or TRBV12-4 to TRBJ1-1, with unresolved D. V was trimmed by 6 bases and J by 1 base, leaving 6 bases between them. The CDR3 has 12 residues. Here the CDR3 reads CASRGRNTEAFF. The CDR3 DNA follows: TGTGCCAGCAGAGGGAGGAACACTGAAGCTTTCTTT.

A word on this clonotype: A much larger clone lies one base from this, so it may be a read error. The chain carries TRBV12-3 or TRBV12-4 and TRBJ1-5; 7 bases are a match to TRBD1. V lost 5 bases to trimming and J lost 9 bases; unmatched junction nucleotides: 10. The CDR3 has 14 residues. This CDR3 reads CASSRQGQGRPQHF. The DNA of the CDR3 is TGTGCCAGCAGTCGACAGGGACAAGGTCGGCCCCAGCATTTT.

The chain couples TRBV7-9 to TRBJ1-1; possible D gene TRBD1, 5 bases. Germline-derived CDR1 and CDR2 are SEHNR and FQNEAQ (reference sequence). The V end was cut by 1 base, the J end by 5 bases, with 14 bases between. The CDR3 has 15 amino acids. CDR3 residues: CASSLGPGMGTEAFF. The CDR3 DNA is TGTGCCAGCAGCTTAGGCCCAGGGATGGGGACTGAAGCTTTCTTT.

In this sample, this clonotype turned up many times. This chain connects TRBV20-1 to TRBJ1-6; D possibly corresponds to TRBD1 (5 bases). Germline V gene data show CDR1 as DFQATT and CDR2 as SNEGSKA (reference sequence). The V end lost 6 bases, the J end lost 2 bases, and 11 bases lay between the germline ends. The CDR3 is made up of 14 amino acids. In DNA, the CDR3 is TGCAGTGCGGGGGGGAAGACCTATAATTCACCCCTCCACTTT. Protein product: CSAGGKTYNSPLHF.